This record looks at one TCR beta chain sequence and its context. The antigen is unknown. This entry comes from a study of cytotoxic CD8 clonotypes in ibrutinib-treated CLL. Study-wide background: Of a cohort that held some twelve relapsed/refractory and around 16 treatment-naive patients, around 18 were IGHV unmutated. Partial responders around 24, complete 2; around twelve progressed and approximately 15 stayed in remission by median roughly 73 months. Overall study findings and caveats: Public clonotypes (which were uncommon) either contracted or remained stable on treatment.

Method: immunoSEQ multiplex PCR; TCRdb's copy keeps in-frame clones and lacks some. The sample consists of 270,000 or so clones, more than 70% of them appearing once. In germline, CDR1 is MNHEY, CDR2 SMNVEV (reference sequence). The CDR3 has 17 amino acids. Trimming removed 3 bases from V and 2 bases from J, with 16 bases in between. The sequencing here drew on PBMCs, taken at disease progression, from a patient treated with ibrutinib. The rearrangement uses TRBV27 and TRBJ2-2; perhaps TRBD2 as D (5 bases). The sequence was collected from a human donor with chronic lymphocytic leukemia. This CDR3 reads CASSFFSDNFNTGELFF. The CDR3 bases are TGTGCCAGCAGTTTCTTTAGCGACAACTTCAACACCGGGGAGCTGTTTTTT.